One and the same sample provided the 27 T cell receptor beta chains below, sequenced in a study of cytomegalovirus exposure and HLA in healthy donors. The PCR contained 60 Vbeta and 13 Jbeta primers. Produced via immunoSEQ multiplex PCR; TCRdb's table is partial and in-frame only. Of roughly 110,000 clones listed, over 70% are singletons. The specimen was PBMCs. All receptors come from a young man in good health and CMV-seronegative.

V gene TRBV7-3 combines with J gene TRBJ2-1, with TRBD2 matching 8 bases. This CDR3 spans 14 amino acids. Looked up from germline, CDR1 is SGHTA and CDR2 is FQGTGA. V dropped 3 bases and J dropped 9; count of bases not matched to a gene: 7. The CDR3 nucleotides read TGTGCCAGCAGCTTCAGTAGCGGGAACGGTGAGCAGTTCTTC. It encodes CASSFSSGNGEQFF. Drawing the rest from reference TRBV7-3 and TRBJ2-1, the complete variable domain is GAGVSQTPSNKVTEKGKYVELRCDPISGHTALYWYRQSLGQGPEFLIYFQGTGAADDSGLPNDRFFAVRPEGSVSTLKIQRTERGDSAVYLCASSFSSGNGEQFFGPGTRLTVL.

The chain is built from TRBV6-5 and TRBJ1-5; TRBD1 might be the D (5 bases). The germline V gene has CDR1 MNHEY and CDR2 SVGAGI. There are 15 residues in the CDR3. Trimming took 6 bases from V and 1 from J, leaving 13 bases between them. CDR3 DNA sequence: TGTGCCAGCAGAGCCAAAAAGGGGAGCAATCAGCCCCAGCATTTT. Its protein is CASRAKKGSNQPQHF.

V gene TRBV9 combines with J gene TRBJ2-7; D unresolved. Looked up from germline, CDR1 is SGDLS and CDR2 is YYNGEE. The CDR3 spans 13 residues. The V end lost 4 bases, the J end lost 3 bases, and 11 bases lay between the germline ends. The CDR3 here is CASSIGPNYEQYF. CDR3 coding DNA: TGTGCCAGCAGCATCGGTCCCAACTACGAGCAGTACTTC.

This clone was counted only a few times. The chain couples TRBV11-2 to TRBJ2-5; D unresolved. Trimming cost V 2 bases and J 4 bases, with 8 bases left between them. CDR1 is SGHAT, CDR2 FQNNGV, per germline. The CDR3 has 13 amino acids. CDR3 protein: CASSLQRGETQYF. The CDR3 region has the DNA TGTGCCAGCAGCTTACAGAGAGGAGAGACCCAGTACTTC.

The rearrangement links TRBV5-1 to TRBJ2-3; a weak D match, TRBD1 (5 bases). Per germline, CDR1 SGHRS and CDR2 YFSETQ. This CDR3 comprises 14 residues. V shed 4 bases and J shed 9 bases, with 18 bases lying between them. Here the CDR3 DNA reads TGCGCCAGCAGCCCTGCGCAGGGCCGGAGCACGCAGTATTTT. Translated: CASSPAQGRSTQYF.

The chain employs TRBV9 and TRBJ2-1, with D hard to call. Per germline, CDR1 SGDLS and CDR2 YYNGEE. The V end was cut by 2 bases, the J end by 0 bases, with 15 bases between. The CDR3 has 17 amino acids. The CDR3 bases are TGTGCCAGCAGCGTCCGCTATTCAGGAAGCTCCTACAATGAGCAGTTCTTC. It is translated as CASSVRYSGSSYNEQFF.

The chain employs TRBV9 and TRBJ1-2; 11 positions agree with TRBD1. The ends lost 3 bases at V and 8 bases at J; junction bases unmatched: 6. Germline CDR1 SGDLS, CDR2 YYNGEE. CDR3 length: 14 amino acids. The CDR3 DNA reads TGTGCCAGCAGCGGACCGGGACAGGGGGAAGGCTACACCTTC. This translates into CASSGPGQGEGYTF.

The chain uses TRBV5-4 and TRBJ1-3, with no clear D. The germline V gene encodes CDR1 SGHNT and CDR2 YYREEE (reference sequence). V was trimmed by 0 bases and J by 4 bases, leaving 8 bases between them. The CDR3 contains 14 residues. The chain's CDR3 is CASSLGGAGNTIYF. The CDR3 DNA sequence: TGTGCCAGCAGCTTGGGTGGAGCGGGAAACACCATATATTTT.

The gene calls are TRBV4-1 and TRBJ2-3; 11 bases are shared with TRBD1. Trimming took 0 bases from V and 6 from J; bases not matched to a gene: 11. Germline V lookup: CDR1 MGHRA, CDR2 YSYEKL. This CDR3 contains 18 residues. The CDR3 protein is CASSQDPDGTGGPDTQYF. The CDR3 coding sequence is TGCGCCAGCAGCCAAGACCCAGACGGGACAGGGGGACCGGATACGCAGTATTTT.

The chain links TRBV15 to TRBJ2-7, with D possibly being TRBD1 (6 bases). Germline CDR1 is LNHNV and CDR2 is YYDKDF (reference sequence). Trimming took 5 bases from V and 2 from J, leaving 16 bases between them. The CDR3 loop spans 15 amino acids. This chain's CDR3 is CATSHDRTRTYEQYF. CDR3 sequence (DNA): TGTGCCACCAGCCATGACAGGACGCGTACCTACGAGCAGTACTTC.

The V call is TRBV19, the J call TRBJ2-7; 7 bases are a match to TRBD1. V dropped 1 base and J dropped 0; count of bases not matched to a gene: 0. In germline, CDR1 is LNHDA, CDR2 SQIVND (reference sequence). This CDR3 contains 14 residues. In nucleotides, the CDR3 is TGTGCCAGTAGTATAGGACAGGGCTCCTACGAGCAGTACTTC. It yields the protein CASSIGQGSYEQYF.

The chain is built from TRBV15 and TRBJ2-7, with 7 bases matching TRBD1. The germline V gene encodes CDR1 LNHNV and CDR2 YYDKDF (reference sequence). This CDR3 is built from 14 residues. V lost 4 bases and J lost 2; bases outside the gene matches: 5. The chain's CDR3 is CATSKQGLPYEQYF. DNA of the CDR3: TGTGCCACCAGCAAACAGGGGTTGCCCTACGAGCAGTACTTC.

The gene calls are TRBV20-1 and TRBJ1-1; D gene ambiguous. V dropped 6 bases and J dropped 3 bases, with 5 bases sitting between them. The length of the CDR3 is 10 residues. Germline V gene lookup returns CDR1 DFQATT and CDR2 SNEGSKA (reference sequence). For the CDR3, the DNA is TGCAGTGCCCGGGACACTGAAGCTTTCTTT. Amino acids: CSARDTEAFF.

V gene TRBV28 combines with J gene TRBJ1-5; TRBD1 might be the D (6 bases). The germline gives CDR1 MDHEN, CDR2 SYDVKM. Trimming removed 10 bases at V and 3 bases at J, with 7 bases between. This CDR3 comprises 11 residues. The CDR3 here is CATGDNQPQHF. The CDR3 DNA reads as TGTGCCACAGGGGACAATCAGCCCCAGCATTTT.

The CDR3 spells CASSPGQKNTEAFF. The CDR3 coding sequence is TGCGCCAGCAGCCCCGGACAGAAGAACACTGAAGCTTTCTTT. The chain has TRBV4-1 and TRBJ1-1; possibly TRBD1 for D (6 bases). V was cut by 4 bases and J by 1 base, with 10 bases left in between. The CDR3 is 14 amino acids. The germline CDR1 and CDR2 sequences are MGHRA and YSYEKL.

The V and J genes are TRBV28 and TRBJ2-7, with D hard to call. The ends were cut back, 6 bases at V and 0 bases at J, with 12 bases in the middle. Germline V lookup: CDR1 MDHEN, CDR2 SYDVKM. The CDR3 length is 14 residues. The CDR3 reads CASSSPRISYEQYF. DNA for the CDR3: TGTGCCAGCAGCTCCCCCAGGATCTCCTACGAGCAGTACTTC.

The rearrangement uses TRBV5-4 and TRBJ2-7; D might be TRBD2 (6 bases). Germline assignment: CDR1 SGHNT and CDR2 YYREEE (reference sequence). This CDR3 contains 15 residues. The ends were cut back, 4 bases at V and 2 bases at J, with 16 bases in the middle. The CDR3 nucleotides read TGTGCCAGCAGCCCGTCGACTAGTTTCGCCTACGAGCAGTACTTC. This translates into CASSPSTSFAYEQYF.

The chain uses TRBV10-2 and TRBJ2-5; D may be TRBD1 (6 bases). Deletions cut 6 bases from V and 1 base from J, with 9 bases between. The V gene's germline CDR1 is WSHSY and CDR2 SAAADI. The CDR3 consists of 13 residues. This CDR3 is CASRGGFQETQYF. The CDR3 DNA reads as TGCGCCAGCAGAGGGGGATTCCAAGAGACCCAGTACTTC.

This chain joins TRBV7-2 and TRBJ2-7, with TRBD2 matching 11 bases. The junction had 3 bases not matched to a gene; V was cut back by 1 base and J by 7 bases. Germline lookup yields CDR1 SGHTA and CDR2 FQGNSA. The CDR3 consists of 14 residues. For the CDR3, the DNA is TGTGCCAGCAGCTTAGGGCTAGCGGGAGGAGAGCAGTACTTC. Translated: CASSLGLAGGEQYF.

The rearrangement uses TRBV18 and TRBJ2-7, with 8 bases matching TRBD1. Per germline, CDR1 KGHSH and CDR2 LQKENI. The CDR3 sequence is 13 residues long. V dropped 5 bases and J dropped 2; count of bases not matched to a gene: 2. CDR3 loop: CASSSDRAYEQYF. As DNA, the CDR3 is TGTGCCAGCTCATCGGACAGGGCCTACGAGCAGTACTTC.

The CDR3 nucleotides are TGTGCCAGCAGCCAGGGGGGTAATTGGGCTGAAGCTTTCTTT. Translation: CASSQGGNWAEAFF. This chain connects TRBV6-5 to TRBJ1-1, with 7 bases lining up with TRBD1. Germline V gene data show CDR1 as MNHEY and CDR2 as SVGAGI. V dropped 6 bases and J dropped 6; count of bases not matched to a gene: 10. CDR3 length equals 14 residues.

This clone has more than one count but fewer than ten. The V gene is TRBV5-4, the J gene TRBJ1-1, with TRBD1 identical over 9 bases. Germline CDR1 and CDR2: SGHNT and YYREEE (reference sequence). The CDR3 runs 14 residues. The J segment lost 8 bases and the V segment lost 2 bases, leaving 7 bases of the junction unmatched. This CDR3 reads CASSLGQGPSEAFF. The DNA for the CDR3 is TGTGCCAGCAGCTTAGGACAGGGGCCCAGCGAAGCTTTCTTT.

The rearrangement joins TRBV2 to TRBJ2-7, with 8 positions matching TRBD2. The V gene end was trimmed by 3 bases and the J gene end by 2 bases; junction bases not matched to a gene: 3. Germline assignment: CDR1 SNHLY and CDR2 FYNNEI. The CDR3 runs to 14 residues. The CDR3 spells CASSEDGGAYEQYF. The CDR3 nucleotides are TGTGCCAGCAGTGAGGACGGGGGGGCCTACGAGCAGTACTTC. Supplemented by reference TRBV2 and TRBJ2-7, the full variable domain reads EPEVTQTPSHQVTQMGQEVILRCVPISNHLYFYWYRQILGQKVEFLVSFYNNEISEKSEIFDDQFSVERPDGSNFTLKIRSTKLEDSAMYFCASSEDGGAYEQYFGPGTRLTVT.

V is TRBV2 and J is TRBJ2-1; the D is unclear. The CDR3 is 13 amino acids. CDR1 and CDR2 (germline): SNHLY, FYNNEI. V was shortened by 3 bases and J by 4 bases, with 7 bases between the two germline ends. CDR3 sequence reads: CASSDPRYNEQFF. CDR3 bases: TGTGCCAGCAGTGACCCGCGATACAATGAGCAGTTCTTC.

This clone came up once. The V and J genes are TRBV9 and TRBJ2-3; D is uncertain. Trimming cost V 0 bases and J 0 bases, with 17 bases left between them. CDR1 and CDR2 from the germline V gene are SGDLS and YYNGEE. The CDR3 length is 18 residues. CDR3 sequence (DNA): TGTGCCAGCAGCGTAGGGATCCAGCAGACAAGAAGCACAGATACGCAGTATTTT. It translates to CASSVGIQQTRSTDTQYF.

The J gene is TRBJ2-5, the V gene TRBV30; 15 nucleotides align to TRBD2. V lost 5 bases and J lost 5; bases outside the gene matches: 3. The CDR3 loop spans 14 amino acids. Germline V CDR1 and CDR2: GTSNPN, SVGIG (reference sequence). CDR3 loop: CAWGLAGGEETQYF. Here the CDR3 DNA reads TGTGCCTGGGGACTAGCGGGAGGGGAGGAGACCCAGTACTTC. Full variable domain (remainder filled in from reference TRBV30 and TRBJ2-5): SQTIHQWPATLVQPVGSPLSLECTVEGTSNPNLYWYRQAAGRGLQLLFYSVGIGQISSEVPQNLSASRPQDRQFILSSKKLLLSDSGFYLCAWGLAGGEETQYFGPGTRLLVL.

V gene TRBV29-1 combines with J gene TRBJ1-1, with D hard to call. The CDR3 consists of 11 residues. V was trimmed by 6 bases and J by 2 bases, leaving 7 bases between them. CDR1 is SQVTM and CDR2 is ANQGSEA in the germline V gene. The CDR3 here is CSVLVNTEAFF. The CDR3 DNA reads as TGCAGCGTCCTCGTCAACACTGAAGCTTTCTTT.